This record covers a single T cell receptor (beta chain). The data were taken from a study of blood T cell repertoires in COVID-19. The length of the CDR3 is 12 residues. V lost 1 base and J lost 6, with 4 bases in between. CDR1 MGHRA and CDR2 YSYEKL come from the germline V gene. The data were produced by immunoSEQ multiplex PCR, yet TCRdb's version contains in-frame clones alone and is incomplete. The sample contains under 95,000 clones, roughly nine tenths of which appear only once. The chain joins TRBV4-1 to TRBJ2-1; D remains unclear. Sample: peripheral blood. This TCR came from a man between 50 and 59 years old with COVID-19, enrolled during active disease. The DNA for the CDR3 is TGCGCCAGCAGCCAAGCTACCAATGAGCAGTTCTTC. Encoded protein: CASSQATNEQFF.